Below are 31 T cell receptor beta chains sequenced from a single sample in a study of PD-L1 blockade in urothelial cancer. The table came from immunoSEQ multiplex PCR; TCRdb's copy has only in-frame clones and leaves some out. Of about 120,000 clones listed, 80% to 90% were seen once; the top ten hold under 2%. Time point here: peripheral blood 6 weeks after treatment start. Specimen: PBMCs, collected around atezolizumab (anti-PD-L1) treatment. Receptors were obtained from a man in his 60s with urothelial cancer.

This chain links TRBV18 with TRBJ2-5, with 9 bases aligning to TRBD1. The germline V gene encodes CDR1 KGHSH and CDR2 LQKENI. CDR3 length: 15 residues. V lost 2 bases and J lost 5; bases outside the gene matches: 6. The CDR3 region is CASSPGTGRMETQYF. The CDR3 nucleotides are TGTGCCAGCTCACCAGGGACAGGGCGTATGGAGACCCAGTACTTC.

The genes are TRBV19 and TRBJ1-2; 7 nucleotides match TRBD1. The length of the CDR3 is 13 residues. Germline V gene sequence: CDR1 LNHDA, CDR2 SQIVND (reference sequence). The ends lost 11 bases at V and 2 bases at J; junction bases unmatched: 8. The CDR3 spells CAGAMTGNYGYTF. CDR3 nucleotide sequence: TGTGCCGGGGCAATGACAGGGAACTATGGCTACACCTTC. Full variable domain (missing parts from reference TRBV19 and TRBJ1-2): DGGITQSPKYLFRKEGQNVTLSCEQNLNHDAMYWYRQDPGQGLRLIYYSQIVNDFQKGDIAEGYSVSREKKESFPLTVTSAQKNPTAFYLCAGAMTGNYGYTFGSGTRLTVV.

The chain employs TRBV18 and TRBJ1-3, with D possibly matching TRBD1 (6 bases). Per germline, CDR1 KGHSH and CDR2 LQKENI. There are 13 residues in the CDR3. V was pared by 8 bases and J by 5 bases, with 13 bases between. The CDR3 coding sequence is TGTGCCAGCGACCCAGGGGCACGAAACACCATATATTTT. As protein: CASDPGARNTIYF.

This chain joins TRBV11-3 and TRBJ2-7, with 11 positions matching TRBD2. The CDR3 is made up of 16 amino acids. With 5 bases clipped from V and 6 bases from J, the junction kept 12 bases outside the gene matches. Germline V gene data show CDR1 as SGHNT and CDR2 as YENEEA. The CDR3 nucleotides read TGTGCCAGCAGCCCTCGTTCGACTAGCGGGATATCCGAGCAGTACTTC. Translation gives CASSPRSTSGISEQYF.

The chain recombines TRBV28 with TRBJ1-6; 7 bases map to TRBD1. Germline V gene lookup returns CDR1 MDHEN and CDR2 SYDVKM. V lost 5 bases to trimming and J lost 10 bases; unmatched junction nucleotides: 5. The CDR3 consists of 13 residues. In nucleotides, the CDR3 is TGTGCCAGCAGTGCCAGGGGGAGGTCACCCCTCCACTTT. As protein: CASSARGRSPLHF.

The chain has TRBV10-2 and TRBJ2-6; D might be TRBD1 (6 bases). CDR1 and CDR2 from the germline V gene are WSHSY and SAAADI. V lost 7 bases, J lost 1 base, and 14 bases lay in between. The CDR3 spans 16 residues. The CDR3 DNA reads TGCGCCAGCAAGAGGGACACACTATCTGGGGCCAACGTCCTGACTTTC. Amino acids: CASKRDTLSGANVLTF.

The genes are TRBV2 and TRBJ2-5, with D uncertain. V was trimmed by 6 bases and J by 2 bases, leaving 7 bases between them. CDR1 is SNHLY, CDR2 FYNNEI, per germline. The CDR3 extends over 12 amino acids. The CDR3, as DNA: TGTGCCAGCAGCGCTAGACAAGAGACCCAGTACTTC. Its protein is CASSARQETQYF.

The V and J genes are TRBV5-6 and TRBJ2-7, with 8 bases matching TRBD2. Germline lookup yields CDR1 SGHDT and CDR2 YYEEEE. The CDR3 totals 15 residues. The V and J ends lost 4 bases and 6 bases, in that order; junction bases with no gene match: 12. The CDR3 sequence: CASSLRAGVRGEQYF. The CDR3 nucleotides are TGTGCCAGCAGCCTTCGAGCGGGAGTACGAGGCGAGCAGTACTTC.

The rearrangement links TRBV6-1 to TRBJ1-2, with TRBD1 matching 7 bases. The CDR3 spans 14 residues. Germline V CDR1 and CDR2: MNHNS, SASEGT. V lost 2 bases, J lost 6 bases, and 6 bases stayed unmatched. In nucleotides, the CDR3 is TGTGCCAGCAGTGAACTCTCGACAGGGCATGGCTACACCTTC. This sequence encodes CASSELSTGHGYTF.

The CDR3 DNA follows: TGTGCCAGCAAAAGGGCAGGGGGCTCTGGGGCCAACGTCCTGACTTTC. It codes for CASKRAGGSGANVLTF. The rearrangement links TRBV2 to TRBJ2-6; 7 nucleotides line up with TRBD1. Trimming cost V 7 bases and J 0 bases; bases outside gene matches: 6. The germline V gene has CDR1 SNHLY and CDR2 FYNNEI. CDR3 length equals 16 residues.

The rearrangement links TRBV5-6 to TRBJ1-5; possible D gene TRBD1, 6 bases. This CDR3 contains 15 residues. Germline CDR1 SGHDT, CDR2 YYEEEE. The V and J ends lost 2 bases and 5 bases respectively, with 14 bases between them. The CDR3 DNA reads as TGTGCCAGCAGCTTCACCGGGCCAGGGGATCAGCCCCAGCATTTT. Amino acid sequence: CASSFTGPGDQPQHF.

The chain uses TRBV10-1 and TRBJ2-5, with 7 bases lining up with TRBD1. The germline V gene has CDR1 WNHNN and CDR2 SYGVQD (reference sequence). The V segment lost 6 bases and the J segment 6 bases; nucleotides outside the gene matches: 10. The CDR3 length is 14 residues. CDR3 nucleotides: TGCGCCAGCAGGGAGACGGAACAGGGGAAGACCCAGTACTTC. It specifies CASRETEQGKTQYF.

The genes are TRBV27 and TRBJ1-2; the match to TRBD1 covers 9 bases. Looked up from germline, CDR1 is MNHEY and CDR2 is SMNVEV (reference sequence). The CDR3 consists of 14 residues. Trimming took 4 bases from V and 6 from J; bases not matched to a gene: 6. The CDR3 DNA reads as TGTGCCAGCAGTTGGACCGGGACAGGGAATGGCTACACCTTC. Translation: CASSWTGTGNGYTF.

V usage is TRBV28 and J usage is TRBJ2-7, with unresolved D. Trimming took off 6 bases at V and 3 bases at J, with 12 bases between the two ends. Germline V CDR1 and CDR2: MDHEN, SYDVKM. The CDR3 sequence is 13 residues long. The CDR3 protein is CASRSHISYEQYF. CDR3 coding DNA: TGTGCCAGCAGGTCTCACATAAGCTACGAGCAGTACTTC.

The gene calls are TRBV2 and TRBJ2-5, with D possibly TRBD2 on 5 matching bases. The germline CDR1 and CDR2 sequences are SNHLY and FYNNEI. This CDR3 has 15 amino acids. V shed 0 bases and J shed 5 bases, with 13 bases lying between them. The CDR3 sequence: CASSEALLRAETQYF. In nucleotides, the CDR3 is TGTGCCAGCAGTGAAGCGCTATTGAGGGCGGAGACCCAGTACTTC.

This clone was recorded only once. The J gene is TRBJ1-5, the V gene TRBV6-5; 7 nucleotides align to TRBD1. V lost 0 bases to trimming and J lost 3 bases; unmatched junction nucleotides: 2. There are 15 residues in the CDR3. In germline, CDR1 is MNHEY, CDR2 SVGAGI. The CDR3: CASSYSDRDNQPQHF. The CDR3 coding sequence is TGTGCCAGCAGTTACTCCGACAGGGACAATCAGCCCCAGCATTTT.

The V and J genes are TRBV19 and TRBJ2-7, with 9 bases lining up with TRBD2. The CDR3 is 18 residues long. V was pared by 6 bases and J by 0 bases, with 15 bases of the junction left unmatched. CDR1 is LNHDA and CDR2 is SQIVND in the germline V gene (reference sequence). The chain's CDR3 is CASSPGGGLAGTSYEQYF. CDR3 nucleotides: TGTGCCAGTAGCCCGGGAGGGGGGCTAGCGGGGACCTCCTACGAGCAGTACTTC.

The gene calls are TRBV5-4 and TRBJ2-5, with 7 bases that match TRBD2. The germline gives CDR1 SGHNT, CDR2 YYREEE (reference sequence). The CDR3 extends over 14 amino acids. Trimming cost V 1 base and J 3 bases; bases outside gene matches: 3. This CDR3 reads CASSLSAGEETQYF. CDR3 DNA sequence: TGTGCCAGCAGCTTGTCTGCGGGGGAAGAGACCCAGTACTTC.

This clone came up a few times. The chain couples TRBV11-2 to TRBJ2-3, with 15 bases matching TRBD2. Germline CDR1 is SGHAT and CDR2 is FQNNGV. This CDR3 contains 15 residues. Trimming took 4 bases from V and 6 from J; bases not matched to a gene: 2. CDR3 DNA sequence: TGTGCCAGCAGCTCCGGGACTAGCGGGAGGGATACGCAGTATTTT. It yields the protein CASSSGTSGRDTQYF.

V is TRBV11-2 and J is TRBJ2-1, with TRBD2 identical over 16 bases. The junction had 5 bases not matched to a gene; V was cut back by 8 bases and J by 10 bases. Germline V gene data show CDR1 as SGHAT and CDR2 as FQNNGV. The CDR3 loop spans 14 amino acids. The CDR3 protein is CASHRGLAGGEQFF. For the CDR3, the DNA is TGTGCCAGCCACCGGGGACTAGCGGGAGGGGAGCAGTTCTTC.

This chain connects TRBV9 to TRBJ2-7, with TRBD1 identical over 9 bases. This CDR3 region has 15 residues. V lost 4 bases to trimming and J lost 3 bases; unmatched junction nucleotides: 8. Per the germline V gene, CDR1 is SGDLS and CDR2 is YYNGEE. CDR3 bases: TGTGCCAGCAGCCAGGGACAGGGAACGTTCTACGAGCAGTACTTC. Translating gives CASSQGQGTFYEQYF. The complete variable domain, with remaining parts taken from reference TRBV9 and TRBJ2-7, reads DSGVTQTPKHLITATGQRVTLRCSPRSGDLSVYWYQQSLDQGLQFLIQYYNGEERAKGNILERFSAQQFPDLHSELNLSSLELGDSALYFCASSQGQGTFYEQYFGPGTRLTVT.

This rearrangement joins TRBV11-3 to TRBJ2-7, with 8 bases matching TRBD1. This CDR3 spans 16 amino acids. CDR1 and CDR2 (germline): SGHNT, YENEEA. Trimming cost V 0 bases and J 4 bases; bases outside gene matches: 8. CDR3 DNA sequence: TGTGCCAGCAGCTTAGATCCCCAGGGGGCCCGGTACGAGCAGTACTTC. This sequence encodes CASSLDPQGARYEQYF.

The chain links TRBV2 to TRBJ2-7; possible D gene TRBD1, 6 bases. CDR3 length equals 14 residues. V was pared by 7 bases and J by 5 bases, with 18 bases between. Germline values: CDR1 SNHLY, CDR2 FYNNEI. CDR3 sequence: CASIQGSVAHEQYF. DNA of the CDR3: TGTGCCAGCATTCAGGGGTCCGTCGCCCACGAGCAGTACTTC.

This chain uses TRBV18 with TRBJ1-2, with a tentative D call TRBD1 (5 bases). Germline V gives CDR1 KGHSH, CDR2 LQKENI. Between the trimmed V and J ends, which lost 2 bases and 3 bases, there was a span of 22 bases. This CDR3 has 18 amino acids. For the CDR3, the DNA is TGTGCCAGCTCACCATTGGCAGGGAAGACAGCGAGCGACTATGGCTACACCTTC. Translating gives CASSPLAGKTASDYGYTF.

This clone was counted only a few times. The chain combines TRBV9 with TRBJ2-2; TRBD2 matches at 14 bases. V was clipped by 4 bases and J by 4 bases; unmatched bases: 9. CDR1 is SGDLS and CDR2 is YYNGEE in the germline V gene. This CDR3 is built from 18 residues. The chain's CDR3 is CASSSPGLAGVLTGELFF. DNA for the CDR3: TGTGCCAGCAGCTCCCCGGGACTAGCGGGAGTACTCACCGGGGAGCTGTTTTTT.

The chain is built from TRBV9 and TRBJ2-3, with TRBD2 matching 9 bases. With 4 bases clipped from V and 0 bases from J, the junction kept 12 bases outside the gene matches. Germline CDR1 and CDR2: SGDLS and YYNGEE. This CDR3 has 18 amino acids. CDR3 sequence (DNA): TGTGCCAGCAGCCCCGGGAGGGGGACTAGCCCTAGCACAGATACGCAGTATTTT. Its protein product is CASSPGRGTSPSTDTQYF.

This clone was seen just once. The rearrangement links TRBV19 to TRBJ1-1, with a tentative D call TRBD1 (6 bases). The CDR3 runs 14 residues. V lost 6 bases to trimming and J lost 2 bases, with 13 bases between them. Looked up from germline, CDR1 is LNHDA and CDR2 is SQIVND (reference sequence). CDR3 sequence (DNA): TGTGCCAGTAGCCGCGACAGGTTCAACACTGAAGCTTTCTTT. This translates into CASSRDRFNTEAFF.

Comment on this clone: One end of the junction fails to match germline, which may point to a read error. The CDR3 spells CASSYSFSGNSNEQYF. The DNA for the CDR3 is TGTGCCAGTAGTTACTCATTTAGCGGGAATAGCAACGAGCAGTACTTC. The chain has TRBV6-5 and TRBJ2-7; 8 bases match TRBD2. The germline V gene has CDR1 MNHEY and CDR2 SVGAGI. CDR3 length equals 16 residues.

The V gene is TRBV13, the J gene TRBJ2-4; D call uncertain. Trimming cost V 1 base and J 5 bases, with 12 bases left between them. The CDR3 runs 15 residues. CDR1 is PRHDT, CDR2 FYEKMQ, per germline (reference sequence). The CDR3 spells CASSLEPLSQNIQYF. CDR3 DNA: TGTGCCAGCAGCTTAGAACCCCTAAGTCAAAACATTCAGTACTTC.

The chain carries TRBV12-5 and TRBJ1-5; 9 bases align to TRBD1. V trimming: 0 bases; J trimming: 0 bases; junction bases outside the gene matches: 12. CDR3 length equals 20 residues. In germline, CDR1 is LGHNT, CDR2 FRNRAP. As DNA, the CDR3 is TGTGCTAGTGGTTTGGTACTGAGGACAGGGGACCAATATAGCAATCAGCCCCAGCATTTT. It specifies CASGLVLRTGDQYSNQPQHF.

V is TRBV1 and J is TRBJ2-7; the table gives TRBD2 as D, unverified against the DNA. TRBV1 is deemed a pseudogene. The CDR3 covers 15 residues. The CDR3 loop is CTSSFGLAGVHEQYF. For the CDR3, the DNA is TGCACCAGCAGCTTCGGACTAGCGGGAGTCCACGAGCAGTACTTC.